The subject of this entry is one T cell receptor (beta chain). Germline V CDR1 and CDR2: LNHNV, YYDKDF (reference sequence). The V gene end was trimmed by 1 base and the J gene end by 4 bases; junction bases not matched to a gene: 1. CDR3 length equals 15 residues. This specimen belongs to a study of blood T cell repertoires in COVID-19. Study-level background: There were acute and convalescent COVID-19 samples, and they came from the United States, Italy and Spain. Nucleic acid was either cDNA or gDNA, and it came from T cells, B-cell-depleted T cells, or PBMCs.

Original handling: Reference gene primer amplification gave estimated nucleated cell counts. The protocol was immunoSEQ multiplex PCR, while the TCRdb copy is restricted to in-frame clones and leaves out a portion. That table is the source of V, J and clone size, and D and trimming were worked out from the DNA. The data show hundreds of thousands of clones, about nine tenths seen once. This receptor was obtained from a woman in her thirties with active or convalescent COVID-19. The specimen sequenced was peripheral blood. This chain links TRBV15 with TRBJ1-4; 9 bases line up with TRBD1. In DNA, the CDR3 is TGTGCCACCAGCAGAGGACAGGGGGGTAATGAAAAACTGTTTTTT. Its protein is CATSRGQGGNEKLFF.